The clone carrying this T cell receptor beta chain has just one count. The data stem from a study of blood T cell repertoires in COVID-19. Data came from immunoSEQ multiplex PCR; TCRdb stores just in-frame clones and leaves some out. The table lists some 58,000 clones, around 85% of them singletons, with approximately 1.2% in the top ten. This CDR3 is 13 amino acids long. Trimming cost V 3 bases and J 9 bases, with 12 bases left between them. The gene calls are TRBV12-3 or TRBV12-4 and TRBJ2-4; weak D call: TRBD2 (6 bases). Sequencing used peripheral blood. The sequence was collected from a man in his forties or fifties with acute or convalescent COVID-19. CDR3: CASSLKRRGIQYF. CDR3 coding DNA: TGTGCCAGCAGTTTGAAACGGAGGGGCATTCAGTACTTC.